This passage covers 4 T cell receptor beta chains from one sample sequenced in a study of blood T cell repertoires in COVID-19. TCRdb keeps only in-frame clones here, not all; method: immunoSEQ multiplex PCR. Seen here are 150,000 to 200,000 clones, more than 75% observed once, and the top ten hold roughly a sixth. The sequencing input was PBMCs or T cells enriched from blood (not recorded which). The receptors come from a woman between 45 and 60 years old with acute COVID-19.

The chain recombines TRBV6-5 with TRBJ2-7, with D possibly TRBD1 on 5 matching bases. The ends were cut back, 8 bases at V and 7 bases at J, with 18 bases in the middle. The CDR3 length is 13 residues. Germline lookup yields CDR1 MNHEY and CDR2 SVGAGI. The CDR3 sequence is CASHNGRQGEQYV. As DNA, the CDR3 is TGTGCCAGCCATAACGGCCGTCAGGGAGAGCAGTACGTC.

In nucleotides, the CDR3 is TGTGCCACCAGTGATTTTCCAGGTGAAGCTTTCTTT. Its translation: CATSDFPGEAFF. The V gene is TRBV24-1, the J gene TRBJ1-1; D ambiguous. The CDR3 contains 12 residues. V was shortened by 1 base and J by 7 bases, with 6 bases between the two germline ends. Germline V gives CDR1 KGHDR, CDR2 SFDVKD.

This clone has a handful of counts. The CDR3 DNA follows: TGCGCCAGCGGGGAACAGGGTCATGGCCAGCCCCAGCATTTT. Encoded protein: CASGEQGHGQPQHF. The gene calls are TRBV10-1 and TRBJ1-5; D might be TRBD1 (6 bases). The CDR3 is made up of 14 amino acids. Per germline, CDR1 WNHNN and CDR2 SYGVQD (reference sequence). The germline V and J ends were trimmed by 8 bases and 7 bases, with 18 bases remaining between them.

This sequence joins TRBV19 and TRBJ1-4; 10 nucleotides agree with TRBD1. The CDR3 has 14 amino acids. Germline loops: CDR1 LNHDA, CDR2 SQIVND (reference sequence). V lost 3 bases to trimming and J lost 7 bases; unmatched junction nucleotides: 2. The CDR3 bases are TGTGCCAGTAGTATGGGACAGGGGCCTGAAAAACTGTTTTTT. This codes for CASSMGQGPEKLFF.